Presented here are 16 T cell receptor beta chains from one specimen sequenced in a study of CD8+ T cells in alopecia areata. Extracted RNA was reverse transcribed, and the resulting cDNA served as sequencing template. Generated by immunoSEQ multiplex PCR, the TCRdb table keeps only in-frame clones and is missing some. The sample lists more than 75,000 clones, about 40% seen once, with 1.3% in the top ten. Sequencing was carried out using CD4+ T cells sorted from blood. All receptors come from a human donor with alopecia areata.

V is TRBV29-1 and J is TRBJ1-1, with D hard to call. This CDR3 spans 11 amino acids. From germline, CDR1 is SQVTM and CDR2 ANQGSEA. Trimming cost V 4 bases and J 3 bases, with 6 bases left between them. The CDR3 protein is CSVGVDTEAFF. The DNA for the CDR3 is TGCAGCGTTGGTGTGGACACTGAAGCTTTCTTT.

This clone was seen a single time. The chain links TRBV30 to TRBJ2-4, with 8 bases that match TRBD2. Losses at the gene ends were 5 bases for V and 8 bases for J; bases not matched to a gene: 5. CDR1 is GTSNPN, CDR2 SVGIG, per germline (reference sequence). This CDR3 has 12 amino acids. The CDR3 nucleotides read TGTGCCTGGGCCGGGACTAGTGACATTCAGTACTTC. Its translation is CAWAGTSDIQYF.

This chain links TRBV2 with TRBJ1-5, with 9 bases identical to TRBD1. Germline V gene sequence: CDR1 SNHLY, CDR2 FYNNEI. V lost 1 base to trimming and J lost 9 bases; unmatched junction nucleotides: 4. The CDR3 consists of 14 residues. Here the CDR3 reads CASSEGGQGRPQHF. CDR3 in DNA: TGTGCCAGCAGTGAAGGGGGACAGGGTCGGCCCCAGCATTTT.

This sequence joins TRBV7-2 and TRBJ2-7, with a possible D match to TRBD1 (5 bases). CDR1 and CDR2 from the germline V gene are SGHTA and FQGNSA. The germline V and J ends were trimmed by 2 bases and 2 bases, with 16 bases remaining between them. The CDR3 extends over 16 amino acids. Written as DNA, the CDR3 is TGTGCCAGCAGCTTACATGTTCAGGACACACCCTACGAGCAGTACTTC. It specifies CASSLHVQDTPYEQYF.

The chain combines TRBV5-1 with TRBJ2-4, with TRBD1 identical over 7 bases. After removal of 3 bases from V and 0 bases from J, the junction contained 12 bases not matched to a gene. CDR1 is SGHRS and CDR2 is YFSETQ in the germline V gene. The CDR3 has 18 amino acids. CDR3 residues: CASSSLLQGSGAKNIQYF. For the CDR3, the DNA is TGCGCCAGCAGCTCACTTTTACAGGGGAGCGGAGCCAAAAACATTCAGTACTTC.

This clone was observed a handful of times. The CDR3 DNA reads TGCAGCGTTGAAGGGGGCTTTTACGATGTGAAAAACAATGAGCAGTTCTTC. Translated, it gives CSVEGGFYDVKNNEQFF. The gene calls are TRBV29-1 and TRBJ2-1, with a tentative D call TRBD1 (5 bases). The V end lost 1 base, the J end lost 5 bases, and 21 bases lay between the germline ends. The CDR3 contains 17 residues. Germline V gives CDR1 SQVTM, CDR2 ANQGSEA.

V and J are TRBV29-1 and TRBJ2-5; no reliable D call. The CDR3 consists of 12 residues. Germline CDR1 reads SQVTM; CDR2 reads ANQGSEA. The V end lost 3 bases, the J end lost 5 bases, and 10 bases lay between the germline ends. CDR3 sequence reads: CSVDISRETQYF. In DNA, the CDR3 is TGCAGCGTTGACATCAGTAGGGAGACCCAGTACTTC.

The chain uses TRBV2 and TRBJ2-7, with D uncertain. With 5 bases removed from V and 3 bases from J, the gap between germline ends came to 2 bases. From germline, CDR1 is SNHLY and CDR2 FYNNEI. The CDR3 runs to 10 residues. The DNA for the CDR3 is TGTGCCAGCAGTTTCTACGAGCAGTACTTC. Encoded protein: CASSFYEQYF. The full variable domain, in which reference TRBV2 and TRBJ2-7 provide the parts outside the CDR3, is EPEVTQTPSHQVTQMGQEVILRCVPISNHLYFYWYRQILGQKVEFLVSFYNNEISEKSEIFDDQFSVERPDGSNFTLKIRSTKLEDSAMYFCASSFYEQYFGPGTRLTVT.

This clone appeared many times. The rearrangement joins TRBV7-2 to TRBJ1-2; perhaps TRBD1 as D (5 bases). The CDR3 runs 14 residues. Trimming took 1 base from V and 4 from J, leaving 10 bases between them. CDR1 is SGHTA, CDR2 FQGNSA, per germline. CDR3 residues: CASSLVGAGYGYTF. CDR3 nucleotide sequence: TGTGCCAGCAGCTTAGTCGGGGCAGGCTATGGCTACACCTTC.

The rearrangement joins TRBV4-1 to TRBJ2-7, with 9 nucleotides matching TRBD2. Germline CDR1 is MGHRA and CDR2 is YSYEKL. The CDR3 loop spans 18 amino acids. The junction had 10 bases not matched to a gene; V was cut back by 0 bases and J by 1 base. CDR3 loop: CASSQEFTSGYGSYEQYF. The CDR3, as DNA: TGCGCCAGCAGCCAAGAGTTTACTAGCGGGTACGGATCCTACGAGCAGTACTTC.

The chain combines TRBV28 with TRBJ2-3, with 9 positions matching TRBD1. V trimming: 6 bases; J trimming: 5 bases; junction bases outside the gene matches: 6. The CDR3 has 14 amino acids. Germline assignment: CDR1 MDHEN and CDR2 SYDVKM. The CDR3 reads CASRRDRAIDTQYF. CDR3 sequence (DNA): TGTGCCAGCAGAAGGGACAGGGCCATAGATACGCAGTATTTT.

The chain uses TRBV30 and TRBJ2-5; tentatively, D is TRBD1 or TRBD2 (6 bases each). Looked up from germline, CDR1 is GTSNPN and CDR2 is SVGIG (reference sequence). The CDR3 totals 11 residues. Trimming removed 7 bases at V and 6 bases at J, with 12 bases between. The CDR3 DNA reads as TGTGCCTACAGGGAGGTACAGACCCAGTACTTC. Protein sequence: CAYREVQTQYF.

By its share, this clone is medium-sized. The gene calls are TRBV7-2 and TRBJ1-2; 7 bases fit TRBD1. CDR3 length: 14 amino acids. Germline CDR1 is SGHTA and CDR2 is FQGNSA. Germline trimming cut 5 bases from V and 2 bases from J; bases unmatched to any gene: 5. The CDR3 DNA sequence: TGTGCCAGCAGCCCAACGACAGGGAACTATGGCTACACCTTC. Its protein product is CASSPTTGNYGYTF.

The J gene is TRBJ2-5, the V gene TRBV7-9, with D possibly being TRBD1 (6 bases). CDR1 and CDR2 from the germline V gene are SEHNR and FQNEAQ (reference sequence). The CDR3 sequence is 13 residues long. The V end was cut by 6 bases, the J end by 4 bases, with 12 bases between. The DNA for the CDR3 is TGTGCCAGCAGACCTACAGGGAGAGAGACCCAGTACTTC. It codes for CASRPTGRETQYF.

This clone was seen more than once but under ten times. J is TRBJ2-5 and V is TRBV29-1, with D hard to call. V lost 0 bases and J 0 bases, leaving 14 bases between the germline ends. Germline CDR1 and CDR2: SQVTM and ANQGSEA. The CDR3 spans 16 residues. CDR3 nucleotides: TGCAGCGTTGAAGAGATGGCAACAGCCTACCAAGAGACCCAGTACTTC. It translates to CSVEEMATAYQETQYF. Filled out from reference TRBV29-1 and TRBJ2-5, the complete variable domain reads SAVISQKPSRDICQRGTSLTIQCQVDSQVTMMFWYRQQPGQSLTLIATANQGSEATYESGFVIDKFPISRPNLTFSTLTVSNMSPEDSSIYLCSVEEMATAYQETQYFGPGTRLLVL.

This chain links TRBV27 with TRBJ2-2; D perhaps matches TRBD1 (5 bases). This CDR3 is built from 17 residues. V was cut by 3 bases and J by 0 bases, with 14 bases left in between. Germline CDR1 and CDR2: MNHEY and SMNVEV (reference sequence). CDR3 loop: CASSFSTASANTGELFF. The CDR3 nucleotides read TGTGCCAGCAGTTTTTCGACAGCCTCCGCGAACACCGGGGAGCTGTTTTTT.